Below, 17 T cell receptor beta chains from the same sample are listed, as sequenced in a study of regulatory T cells in long-lasting Graves disease. Time point: newly diagnosed GD, antithyroid drugs for less than 3 months. Preparation of the TCR library used RNA extracted from PBMCs. Assembly of TCR beta libraries relied on iRepertoire HTBI primers together with Arm-PCR of CDR3 regions. TCRdb recomputed calls from the multiplex PCR reads with MiXCR, one row per CDR3 protein. The table includes about 440,000 distinct CDR3 sequences, about 15% detected once. Separately, the same data were catalogued under a study of T cells in Graves' hyperthyroidism and ophthalmopathy.

Sequences were derived from peripheral blood mononuclear cells (PBMCs), sampled at new diagnosis, from a patient treated with antithyroid drugs. Every receptor here comes from a woman aged 25 to 39 with Graves disease.

This sequence joins TRBV2 and TRBJ1-1, with D tentatively TRBD1 (6 bases). Trimming pared 6 bases from V and 1 base from J, leaving 21 bases between. The germline CDR1 and CDR2 sequences are SNHLY and FYNNEI. This CDR3 has 17 amino acids. CDR3 loop: CASSSPRGRGSNTEAFF. In DNA, the CDR3 is TGTGCCAGCAGCTCCCCCCGGGGCAGGGGTTCGAACACTGAAGCTTTCTTT.

Comment on this clonotype: A much larger clone lies one base from this, so it may be a read error. The chain couples TRBV7-9 to TRBJ2-3; D is undetermined. This CDR3 is 15 amino acids long. Germline CDR1 is SEHNR and CDR2 is FQNEAQ (reference sequence). CDR3 DNA: TGTGACAGCAGACCCCTCCGAGTAGCTTCAGATACGCAGTATTTT. It translates to CDSRPLRVASDTQYF. The variable domain in full, with the rest retrieved from reference TRBV7-9 and TRBJ2-3, is DTGVSQNPRHKITKRGQNVTFRCDPISEHNRLYWYRQTLGQGPEFLTYFQNEAQLEKSRLLSDRFSAERPKGSFSTLEIQRTEQGDSAMYLCDSRPLRVASDTQYFGPGTRLTVL.

This clonotype came up a few times. The rearrangement links TRBV15 to TRBJ2-3; D not certain. CDR1 and CDR2 from the germline V gene are LNHNV and YYDKDF (reference sequence). The CDR3 contains 12 residues. Between the trimmed V and J ends, which lost 1 base and 6 bases, there was a span of 5 bases. The CDR3 loop reads CATSRVKDTQYF. As DNA, the CDR3 is TGTGCCACCAGCAGAGTGAAGGATACGCAGTATTTT.

This clonotype has just a few counts. This chain joins TRBV14 and TRBJ1-1; tentative D call: TRBD1 (5 bases). CDR1 is SGHDN and CDR2 is FVKESK in the germline V gene. The CDR3 is made up of 12 amino acids. The V gene lost 5 bases and the J gene lost 5 bases, with 9 bases spanning the gap. CDR3 loop: CASSNGGTEAFF. The CDR3 bases are TGTGCCAGCAGCAACGGGGGGACTGAAGCTTTCTTT.

Only a few counts were recorded for this clonotype. This chain joins TRBV2 and TRBJ1-2; D unclear. CDR1 and CDR2 (germline): SNHLY, FYNNEI. CDR3 length: 11 residues. The V and J ends lost 7 bases and 14 bases respectively, with 17 bases between them. The CDR3 nucleotides are TGTGCCAGCATTAAGACACCGCTCGGAACCTTC. This translates into CASIKTPLGTF.

This clonotype was seen a handful of times. DNA for the CDR3: TGTGCCAGCAGCGTAGGGAGGGAGGGCCGTGAGACCCAGTACTTC. Its translation is CASSVGREGRETQYF. The genes are TRBV9 and TRBJ2-5; 7 bases are shared with TRBD2. The CDR3 totals 15 residues. Unmatched junction bases numbered 7, after V lost 0 bases and J lost 5 bases. Looked up from germline, CDR1 is SGDLS and CDR2 is YYNGEE. The full variable domain, with the rest looked up from reference TRBV9 and TRBJ2-5, is DSGVTQTPKHLITATGQRVTLRCSPRSGDLSVYWYQQSLDQGLQFLIQYYNGEERAKGNILERFSAQQFPDLHSELNLSSLELGDSALYFCASSVGREGRETQYFGPGTRLLVL.

This chain uses TRBV6-1 with TRBJ2-7; D possibly matches TRBD1 or TRBD2 (6 bases each). This CDR3 is 15 amino acids long. Germline V gives CDR1 MNHNS, CDR2 SASEGT. V dropped 5 bases and J dropped 3 bases, with 17 bases sitting between them. The CDR3 loop is CASSRGLTNNYEQYF. The CDR3 DNA reads TGTGCCAGCAGTCGGGGGCTGACTAATAACTACGAGCAGTACTTC.

This chain connects TRBV12-3 or TRBV12-4 to TRBJ1-1; D ambiguous. The V gene lost 5 bases and the J gene lost 6 bases, with 16 bases spanning the gap. The CDR3 covers 14 residues. DNA for the CDR3: TGTGCCAGCAGTCCCCGGTGGGAAGCGTCTGAAGCTTTCTTT. The encoded protein is CASSPRWEASEAFF.

This clonotype was picked up many times. V usage is TRBV20-1 and J usage is TRBJ2-1; 7 positions match TRBD2. CDR1 and CDR2 (germline): DFQATT, SNEGSKA (reference sequence). There are 14 residues in the CDR3. This CDR3 reads CSARAGSSYNEQFF. The CDR3 bases are TGCAGCGCCAGAGCGGGGAGCTCCTACAATGAGCAGTTCTTC.

The chain joins TRBV12-3 or TRBV12-4 to TRBJ2-2; possibly TRBD1 or TRBD2 for D (5 bases each). V lost 3 bases and J lost 3, with 11 bases in between. There are 15 residues in the CDR3. The CDR3 region is CASSLTLGDTGELFF. CDR3 bases: TGTGCCAGCAGTTTGACCCTGGGGGACACCGGGGAGCTGTTTTTT.

The genes are TRBV12-3 or TRBV12-4 and TRBJ2-1, with D perhaps TRBD1 (5 bases). Trimming pared 3 bases from V and 6 bases from J, leaving 12 bases between. CDR3 length: 14 amino acids. CDR3 DNA sequence: TGTGCCAGCAGTTTTCACCAGGGTAGCAATGAGCAGTTCTTC. It specifies CASSFHQGSNEQFF.

This clonotype has just a few counts. The rearrangement joins TRBV7-9 to TRBJ1-2; 8 bases agree with TRBD1. Germline CDR1 reads SEHNR; CDR2 reads FQNEAQ (reference sequence). The V segment lost 5 bases and the J segment 8 bases; nucleotides outside the gene matches: 10. CDR3 length: 14 amino acids. The CDR3 DNA follows: TGTGCCAGCAGCCACTATCAGGGGGCGCAAGGCTACACCTTC. Its protein is CASSHYQGAQGYTF. The complete variable domain, with remaining parts taken from reference TRBV7-9 and TRBJ1-2, reads DTGVSQNPRHKITKRGQNVTFRCDPISEHNRLYWYRQTLGQGPEFLTYFQNEAQLEKSRLLSDRFSAERPKGSFSTLEIQRTEQGDSAMYLCASSHYQGAQGYTFGSGTRLTVV.

This clonotype was detected ten times or more. The chain recombines TRBV7-2 with TRBJ1-2, with 8 bases identical to TRBD1. Trimming took 6 bases from V and 3 from J; bases not matched to a gene: 3. This CDR3 is 13 amino acids long. Germline CDR1 and CDR2: SGHTA and FQGNSA. CDR3 nucleotide sequence: TGTGCCAGCAGTTTGGACAGGGACTATGGCTACACCTTC. This encodes CASSLDRDYGYTF.

There are many counts of this clonotype. The chain recombines TRBV11-2 with TRBJ1-1, with no clear D. The CDR3 length is 15 residues. Looked up from germline, CDR1 is SGHAT and CDR2 is FQNNGV. V shed 7 bases and J shed 3 bases, with 18 bases lying between them. CDR3 in amino acids: CASTTFSRTDTEAFF. CDR3 coding DNA: TGTGCCAGCACCACATTCAGCAGGACTGACACTGAAGCTTTCTTT.

Ten or more counts support this clonotype. CDR3 loop: CASSQEGGLAGIWNTGELFF. The CDR3 nucleotides read TGTGCCAGCAGCCAAGAGGGGGGACTAGCGGGAATCTGGAACACCGGGGAGCTGTTTTTT. This chain joins TRBV3-1 and TRBJ2-2; 13 positions agree with TRBD2. CDR3 length: 20 residues. Trimming took 0 bases from V and 1 from J; bases not matched to a gene: 8. The germline CDR1 and CDR2 sequences are LGHDT and YNNKEL (reference sequence).

V is TRBV5-1 and J is TRBJ2-2; D remains unclear. The germline CDR1 and CDR2 sequences are SGHRS and YFSETQ. This CDR3 contains 13 residues. V was pared by 0 bases and J by 6 bases, with 6 bases between. The CDR3 sequence: CASSLAVSGELFF. The CDR3 DNA follows: TGCGCCAGCAGCTTGGCCGTATCCGGGGAGCTGTTTTTT.

Note on this clonotype: With a far larger clone one base away, a read error is the likely cause. CDR3 protein: CASSHLGRFDEQFF. DNA of the CDR3: TGTGCCAGCAGCCATTTAGGCCGTTTCGATGAGCAGTTCTTC. The chain links TRBV3-1 to TRBJ2-5, with D hard to call. The J call may be wrong; the DNA end is better matched by TRBJ2-1. The CDR3 is 14 residues long. Looked up from germline, CDR1 is LGHDT and CDR2 is YNNKEL (reference sequence).